This is a list of T cell receptor beta chains from one sample in a study of technical replicates of blood from a handful of donors. The assay was immunoSEQ multiplex PCR, and TCRdb's table has in-frame clones only and misses some. The repertoire holds tens of thousands of clones, with more than 85% as singletons. The sequenced material came from T cells isolated from PBMCs. Receptor source: a human donor in good health. CDR3s include the opening cysteine and the closing phenylalanine or tryptophan. D genes are given only for firm matches.

>TRBV6-1|.
CASSEARGTEAFF
>TRBV27|.
CASSPSEGDTNYGYTF
>TRBV4-3|.
CASSQEWTGRYEQYF
>TRBV6-5|TRBD2
CASSQGTSARGEQFF
>TRBV7-2|.
CASSLDLAVERHRYF
>TRBV9|TRBD2
CASSLAGVLIGTSGDNEQFF
>TRBV19|.
CASSKLQGNTGELFF
>TRBV10-3|.
CAVCGGDTEAFF
>TRBV4-1|.
CASSQETSSYEQYF
>TRBV7-9|TRBD2
CASSRREDYEQYF
>TRBV18|.
CASSGSGRVTGELFF
>TRBV28|TRBD2
CASRLAGGPETEQYF
>TRBV30|TRBD2
CAWNGLAGPYDEQFF
>TRBV19|.
CASSPGVLTSTDTQYF
>TRBV4-3|.
CASSQEYRRMVEKLFF
>TRBV6-5|.
CASSETVYEQYF
>TRBV19|.
CASSIRQDGYTF
>TRBV9|.
CASSVEDTTYEQYF
>TRBV29-1|.
CSVDRQIPYGYTF
>TRBV28|.
CASSSPPGYIQYF
>TRBV6-1|.
CASRQSSGNTIYF
>TRBV7-6|.
CASSFSGGTYEQYF
>TRBV9|TRBD1
CASSAITGAGTEAFF
>TRBV7-3|TRBD1
CASSPGQAVEQYF
>TRBV7-3|.
CASSLNGPSGELFF
>TRBV4-1|TRBD2
CASSQFGLATYEQYF
>TRBV29-1|TRBD1
CSVHPTGLTEAFF
>TRBV18|TRBD2
CASSPRLAEETQYF
>TRBV7-6|.
CASSLSRTSTDTQYF